The 31 T cell receptor beta chains presented below share a single source sample, sequenced in a study of vaccination effects on CD4 cells after COVID-19. Clones were read by immunoSEQ multiplex PCR, and TCRdb kept only the in-frame ones, dropping some. The data show about 45,000 clones, under 80% seen once. Their antigens are not known. With the ViraFEST assay, the study expanded antigen-specific CD4+ T cells using viral peptide pools, then sequenced them. Following a roughly 9-day culture, CD4+ T cells were purified. This individual contracted SARS-CoV-2 between March and December 2020, as verified by PCR. The starting material was CD4+ T cells from PBMCs cultured with a peptide pool, obtained before COVID-19 vaccination. The receptor set was obtained from a human donor who had a prior SARS-CoV-2 infection.

The genes are TRBV10-3 and TRBJ1-3; D gene uncertain. Germline V gene data show CDR1 as ENHRY and CDR2 as SYGVKD. The V gene lost 1 base and the J gene lost 0 bases, with 10 bases spanning the gap. This CDR3 has 16 residues. The CDR3 sequence is CAISEFGTDSGNTIYF. The CDR3 bases are TGTGCCATCAGTGAGTTCGGTACGGACTCTGGAAACACCATATATTTT.

The chain is built from TRBV24-1 and TRBJ2-3; no reliable D call. CDR3 length: 12 amino acids. From germline, CDR1 is KGHDR and CDR2 SFDVKD. V was shortened by 4 bases and J by 4 bases, with 5 bases between the two germline ends. CDR3 sequence (DNA): TGTGCCACCAGTGAGCGATCAGATACGCAGTATTTT. Translated, it gives CATSERSDTQYF.

V gene TRBV6-2 or TRBV6-3 combines with J gene TRBJ1-5, with 10 bases identical to TRBD1. The CDR3 is made up of 15 amino acids. V dropped 6 bases and J dropped 6; count of bases not matched to a gene: 8. Per the germline V gene, CDR1 is MNHEY and CDR2 is SVGEGT. This CDR3 reads CASSIRDRGGQPQHF. CDR3 DNA sequence: TGTGCCAGCAGCATAAGGGACAGGGGAGGTCAGCCCCAGCATTTT.

The CDR3 protein is CASSFYRPMGGSGNTIYF. DNA of the CDR3: TGTGCCAGCAGCTTTTATCGGCCAATGGGAGGCTCTGGAAACACCATATATTTT. The chain has TRBV7-9 and TRBJ1-3, with D uncertain. V was pared by 3 bases and J by 0 bases, with 18 bases between. Germline values: CDR1 SEHNR, CDR2 FQNEAQ (reference sequence). This CDR3 comprises 18 residues.

The gene calls are TRBV5-1 and TRBJ1-4, with D uncertain. Trimming took off 2 bases at V and 4 bases at J, with 15 bases between the two ends. Germline CDR1 reads SGHRS; CDR2 reads YFSETQ. The CDR3 is made up of 16 amino acids. The CDR3, as DNA: TGCGCCAGCAGCTTAAAAGGGCAACCCCATAATGAAAAACTGTTTTTT. Residues: CASSLKGQPHNEKLFF.

The rearrangement links TRBV4-1 to TRBJ2-5, with 8 bases matching TRBD2. J lost 1 base, V lost 3 bases, and 13 bases had no gene match. The CDR3 is made up of 18 amino acids. In germline, CDR1 is MGHRA, CDR2 YSYEKL. The CDR3 spells CASSQSVGNAGGQETQYF. Written as DNA, the CDR3 is TGCGCCAGCAGCCAGTCAGTAGGGAATGCGGGGGGCCAAGAGACCCAGTACTTC.

The chain combines TRBV30 with TRBJ2-1; D call uncertain. The CDR3 extends over 15 amino acids. V was clipped by 0 bases and J by 6 bases, with 15 bases between them. Germline CDR1 and CDR2: GTSNPN and SVGIG (reference sequence). In nucleotides, the CDR3 is TGTGCCTGGAGTGTACTTCCAGTTGTAGCCAATGAGCAGTTCTTC. Translation: CAWSVLPVVANEQFF.

V gene TRBV7-3 combines with J gene TRBJ1-5; no definite D call. CDR1 is SGHTA, CDR2 FQGTGA, per germline. The CDR3 covers 13 residues. Trimming cost V 0 bases and J 5 bases, with 5 bases left between them. The CDR3 nucleotides read TGTGCCAGCAGCTTAACAAGGGATCAGCCCCAGCATTTT. It specifies CASSLTRDQPQHF.

The V and J genes are TRBV30 and TRBJ2-7; D call uncertain. Germline V CDR1 and CDR2: GTSNPN, SVGIG (reference sequence). Trimming removed 2 bases from V and 3 bases from J, with 11 bases in between. This CDR3 has 13 amino acids. The chain's CDR3 is CAWSRWQNYEQYF. As DNA, the CDR3 is TGTGCCTGGAGTAGGTGGCAAAACTACGAGCAGTACTTC.

The chain uses TRBV7-2 and TRBJ2-1; D remains ambiguous. V gave up 0 bases and J gave up 10 bases, with 7 bases separating them. The CDR3 has 12 amino acids. Germline V CDR1 and CDR2: SGHTA, FQGNSA. The CDR3 DNA reads as TGTGCCAGCAGCTTAGCGGGCCGAGAGCAGTTCTTC. Its translation is CASSLAGREQFF.

The rearrangement uses TRBV5-6 and TRBJ2-5; TRBD1 matches 8 bases. J was trimmed by 4 bases and V by 7 bases; bases with no gene match: 6. This CDR3 is 13 amino acids long. From germline, CDR1 is SGHDT and CDR2 YYEEEE. DNA for the CDR3: TGTGCCAGCTTGCGGACAGGGATAGAGACCCAGTACTTC. Residues: CASLRTGIETQYF.

The DNA of the CDR3 is TGCGCCAGCAGCCCTGTTGTAGAAAACACCGGGGAGCTGTTTTTT. Translating gives CASSPVVENTGELFF. The J gene is TRBJ2-2, the V gene TRBV5-1; D is undetermined. V was trimmed by 4 bases and J by 2 bases, leaving 12 bases between them. The CDR3 covers 15 residues. Germline CDR1 and CDR2: SGHRS and YFSETQ.

The gene calls are TRBV5-1 and TRBJ1-2; D might be TRBD1 (5 bases). This CDR3 is 13 amino acids long. In germline, CDR1 is SGHRS, CDR2 YFSETQ. The ends were cut back, 0 bases at V and 8 bases at J, with 11 bases in the middle. The CDR3 DNA is TGCGCCAGCAGCTTGGGAGGGGATGGCGGCTACACCTTC. Translating it yields CASSLGGDGGYTF.

The rearrangement uses TRBV6-2 or TRBV6-3 and TRBJ1-5; TRBD1 is a possible D gene (5 bases). This CDR3 is built from 13 residues. Trimming cost V 4 bases and J 5 bases, with 9 bases left between them. Germline V gives CDR1 MNHEY, CDR2 SVGEGT. The CDR3 bases are TGTGCCAGCAGTTGGGGCGGGGATCAGCCCCAGCATTTT. Its protein product is CASSWGGDQPQHF.

This clone was observed a few times. The chain uses TRBV18 and TRBJ2-4, with 13 bases matching TRBD2. Germline V gene sequence: CDR1 KGHSH, CDR2 LQKENI. V dropped 3 bases and J dropped 2; count of bases not matched to a gene: 4. The CDR3 consists of 17 residues. The CDR3 is CASSPALAGGTKNIQYF. The CDR3 nucleotides read TGTGCCAGCTCACCCGCACTAGCGGGAGGGACCAAAAACATTCAGTACTTC.

This clone was seen only a few times. The chain recombines TRBV5-1 with TRBJ2-1; 11 positions match TRBD2. Germline V gene data show CDR1 as SGHRS and CDR2 as YFSETQ. CDR3 size: 16 residues. Trimming cost V 3 bases and J 8 bases; bases outside gene matches: 10. CDR3 DNA: TGCGCCAGCAGCTCTAGCGGGAGGAGTTTAGGAGATGAGCAGTTCTTC. The encoded protein is CASSSSGRSLGDEQFF.

In DNA, the CDR3 is TGTGCCAGCAGCTTTAAAGATACGCAGTATTTT. Its protein is CASSFKDTQYF. The chain recombines TRBV7-9 with TRBJ2-3; no reliable D call. The CDR3 has 11 residues. The V gene lost 3 bases and the J gene lost 5 bases, with 3 bases spanning the gap. Germline CDR1 reads SEHNR; CDR2 reads FQNEAQ (reference sequence).

This chain uses TRBV5-1 with TRBJ1-1; no definite D call. Germline V gene sequence: CDR1 SGHRS, CDR2 YFSETQ. The CDR3 is 16 amino acids. V was clipped by 1 base and J by 4 bases, with 17 bases between them. The CDR3 nucleotides read TGCGCCAGCAGCTTGCTCTTAATAGGATACGGCACTGAAGCTTTCTTT. This gives the protein CASSLLLIGYGTEAFF.

This clone was seen a handful of times. V is TRBV13 and J is TRBJ1-3, with no clear D. V lost 2 bases to trimming and J lost 0 bases, with 5 bases between them. The CDR3 spans 14 residues. The germline V gene has CDR1 PRHDT and CDR2 FYEKMQ (reference sequence). In DNA, the CDR3 is TGTGCCAGCAGCTTATGGGCCTCTGGAAACACCATATATTTT. It encodes CASSLWASGNTIYF.

The rearrangement uses TRBV6-6 and TRBJ2-5, with 12 positions matching TRBD2. From germline, CDR1 is MNHNY and CDR2 SVGAGI (reference sequence). Germline trimming cut 4 bases from V and 4 bases from J; bases unmatched to any gene: 4. The CDR3 consists of 15 residues. In nucleotides, the CDR3 is TGTGCCAGCAGTTTACAGGGACTAGCGGGAGAGACCCAGTACTTC. It codes for CASSLQGLAGETQYF.

The chain recombines TRBV7-9 with TRBJ2-7; tentatively, D is TRBD2 (7 bases). This CDR3 contains 16 residues. The V gene's germline CDR1 is SEHNR and CDR2 FQNEAQ (reference sequence). V was shortened by 3 bases and J by 4 bases, with 19 bases between the two germline ends. In DNA, the CDR3 is TGTGCCAGCAGCTTGGGGGGGGGCAGGGCGCTATACGAGCAGTACTTC. Encoded protein: CASSLGGGRALYEQYF.

The chain recombines TRBV24-1 with TRBJ1-1, with 12 bases identical to TRBD1. Trimming took 8 bases from V and 0 from J; bases not matched to a gene: 12. The CDR3 has 18 amino acids. Germline V gene data show CDR1 as KGHDR and CDR2 as SFDVKD. CDR3 DNA: TGTGCCACCACGCGGGACAGGGGGCGCGATCTCATGAACACTGAAGCTTTCTTT. Protein product: CATTRDRGRDLMNTEAFF.

The chain joins TRBV10-3 to TRBJ1-3; D is possibly TRBD1 (6 bases). In germline, CDR1 is ENHRY, CDR2 SYGVKD. V gave up 6 bases and J gave up 4 bases, with 16 bases separating them. This CDR3 has 15 residues. As DNA, the CDR3 is TGTGCCATCAGCTCACGGGGGCTTACGGGAAACACCATATATTTT. It yields the protein CAISSRGLTGNTIYF.

This chain joins TRBV7-2 and TRBJ2-7, with TRBD2 matching over 7 bases. Germline V lookup: CDR1 SGHTA, CDR2 FQGNSA. The CDR3 sequence is 14 residues long. Trimming removed 4 bases from V and 5 bases from J; junction bases left unmatched: 8. In nucleotides, the CDR3 is TGTGCCAGCAGCTATAAGGGAGGGCCCCACGAGCAGTACTTC. Translating it yields CASSYKGGPHEQYF. Full variable domain (remainder filled in from reference TRBV7-2 and TRBJ2-7): GAGVSQSPSNKVTEKGKDVELRCDPISGHTALYWYRQSLGQGLEFLIYFQGNSAPDKSGLPSDRFSAERTGGSVSTLTIQRTQQEDSAVYLCASSYKGGPHEQYFGPGTRLTVT.

The chain has TRBV4-1 and TRBJ1-4; D possibly corresponds to TRBD1 (6 bases). The CDR3 runs to 16 residues. V lost 1 base and J lost 7, with 16 bases in between. The germline V gene has CDR1 MGHRA and CDR2 YSYEKL. The CDR3 is CASSQATTGESEKLFF. DNA of the CDR3: TGCGCCAGCAGCCAAGCGACGACAGGCGAGAGTGAAAAACTGTTTTTT.

The CDR3 DNA reads TGTGCCAGCAGCTTACTAGCGGACAATGAGCAGTTCTTC. It specifies CASSLLADNEQFF. J is TRBJ2-1 and V is TRBV7-6; TRBD2 agrees at 7 bases. CDR3 length equals 13 residues. V dropped 2 bases and J dropped 5; count of bases not matched to a gene: 0. Germline loops: CDR1 SGHVS, CDR2 FNYEAQ.

Only a few counts were recorded for this clone. The rearrangement links TRBV5-5 to TRBJ2-7, with 8 bases lining up with TRBD1. Germline V lookup: CDR1 SGHKS, CDR2 YYEKEE (reference sequence). The ends lost 4 bases at V and 6 bases at J; junction bases unmatched: 6. The CDR3 consists of 13 residues. The CDR3 is CASSKDRAGEQYF. Here the CDR3 DNA reads TGTGCCAGCAGCAAGGACAGGGCGGGCGAGCAGTACTTC.

The V gene is TRBV4-3, the J gene TRBJ2-7; D assignment may be TRBD1 or TRBD2 (5 bases each). The CDR3 sequence is 15 residues long. Trimming took off 5 bases at V and 3 bases at J, with 17 bases between the two ends. Germline-derived CDR1 and CDR2 are LGHNA and YSLEER. For the CDR3, the DNA is TGCGCCAGCAGCAGGAATGCCGGGACCAGCTACGAGCAGTACTTC. This translates into CASSRNAGTSYEQYF.

The chain is built from TRBV5-1 and TRBJ1-3, with 7 nucleotides matching TRBD1. Unmatched junction bases numbered 9, after V lost 3 bases and J lost 3 bases. The CDR3 runs to 16 residues. From germline, CDR1 is SGHRS and CDR2 YFSETQ. The chain's CDR3 is CASSSGSGGFGNTIYF. DNA for the CDR3: TGCGCCAGCAGCTCTGGCTCAGGGGGGTTTGGAAACACCATATATTTT.

The chain recombines TRBV6-2 or TRBV6-3 with TRBJ1-3; D unresolved. Germline V gene lookup returns CDR1 MNHEY and CDR2 SVGEGT. Trimming took off 4 bases at V and 0 bases at J, with 16 bases between the two ends. The CDR3 is 17 residues long. The CDR3 nucleotides read TGTGCCAGCAGTTTATATTCGGTGCCAGCCTCTGGAAACACCATATATTTT. It translates to CASSLYSVPASGNTIYF.

The chain joins TRBV5-1 to TRBJ2-7; TRBD1 or TRBD2 may be the D gene (6 bases each). CDR3 length: 14 amino acids. The germline V gene has CDR1 SGHRS and CDR2 YFSETQ. The V end lost 7 bases, the J end lost 4 bases, and 18 bases lay between the germline ends. This CDR3 reads CASATPGGSYEQYF. DNA for the CDR3: TGCGCCAGCGCAACCCCCGGGGGCTCTTACGAGCAGTACTTC.